Described below is a single T cell receptor (beta chain) sequence and its context. Its target is unknown. The table came from immunoSEQ multiplex PCR; TCRdb's copy has only in-frame clones and leaves some out. The profile shows some 25,000 clones, more than 80% of them singletons. The data belong to a study of T cells in narcolepsy. Study results and caveats: HCRT-specific and TRIB2-specific autoreactive clonotypes appeared among same-patient CSF and blood CD4+ clonotypes. Some memory CD4+ repertoires had no autoreactive clone sequences.

CDR1 is SGHNT, CDR2 YYREEE, per germline (reference sequence). This CDR3 contains 13 residues. With 10 bases removed from V and 2 bases from J, the gap between germline ends came to 16 bases. Sequencing input: CD45RA- memory CD4+ T cells from PBMCs. The clonotype was recovered from a human donor with narcolepsy. The chain has TRBV5-4 and TRBJ2-7; tentative D call: TRBD1 (6 bases). CDR3 residues: CAVRQALTYEQYF. The CDR3 DNA is TGTGCCGTCCGACAGGCGCTAACCTACGAGCAGTACTTC.